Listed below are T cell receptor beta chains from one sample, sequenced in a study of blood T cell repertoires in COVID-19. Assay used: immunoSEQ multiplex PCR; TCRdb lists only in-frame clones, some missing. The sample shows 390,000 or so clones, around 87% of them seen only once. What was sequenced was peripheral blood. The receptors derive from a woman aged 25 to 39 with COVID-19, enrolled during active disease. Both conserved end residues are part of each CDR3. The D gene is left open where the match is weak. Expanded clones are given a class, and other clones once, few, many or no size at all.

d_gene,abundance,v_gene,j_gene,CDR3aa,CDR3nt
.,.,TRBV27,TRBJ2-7,CASSKRGTYEQYF,TGTGCCAGCAGTAAAAGGGGTACCTACGAGCAGTACTTC
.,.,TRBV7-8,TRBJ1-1,CASSLGQRNTEAFF,TGTGCCAGCAGCCTTGGACAGAGGAACACTGAAGCTTTCTTT
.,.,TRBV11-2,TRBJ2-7,CASSFGVPGYEQYF,TGTGCCAGCAGCTTTGGGGTTCCGGGGTACGAGCAGTACTTC
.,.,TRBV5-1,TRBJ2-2,CASSPSLETNTGELFF,TGCGCCAGCAGCCCAAGTCTTGAGACGAACACCGGGGAGCTGTTTTTT
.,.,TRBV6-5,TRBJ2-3,CASSYAGVSDTQYF,TGTGCCAGCAGTTATGCTGGAGTGAGTGATACGCAGTATTTT
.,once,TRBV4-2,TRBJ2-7,CAGLLRDYEQYF,TGTGCCGGGCTCTTGAGGGACTACGAGCAGTACTTC
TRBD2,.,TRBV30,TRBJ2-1,CAWSPGTSGNEQFF,TGTGCCTGGAGTCCCGGGACTAGCGGGAATGAGCAGTTCTTC
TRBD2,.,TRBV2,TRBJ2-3,CASRDYDLSSGRADTQYF,TGTGCCAGCAGGGACTACGACTTATCCAGCGGGAGGGCAGATACGCAGTATTTT
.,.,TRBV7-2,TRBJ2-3,CASGPMRDRTDTQYF,TGTGCCAGCGGCCCCATGCGGGATCGCACAGATACGCAGTATTTT
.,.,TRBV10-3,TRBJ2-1,CAIGPRNKDEQFF,TGTGCCATCGGGCCTCGAAATAAGGATGAGCAGTTCTTC
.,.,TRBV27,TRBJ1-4,CASSIGRGLYEKLFF,TGTGCCAGCAGCATCGGGCGGGGCCTCTATGAAAAACTGTTTTTT
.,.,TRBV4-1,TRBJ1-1,CASSQEGQGIENTEAFF,TGCGCCAGCAGCCAGGAGGGGCAGGGAATAGAGAACACTGAAGCTTTCTTT
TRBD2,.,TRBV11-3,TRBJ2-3,CASSSRTSEGTDTQYF,TGTGCCAGCAGCTCTCGGACTAGCGAGGGCACAGATACGCAGTATTTT
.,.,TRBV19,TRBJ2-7,CASSIAGAEQYF,TGTGCCAGTAGTATTGCAGGGGCCGAGCAGTACTTC
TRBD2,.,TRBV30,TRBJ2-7,CAWSWSGLAGGSYEQYF,TGTGCCTGGAGCTGGTCGGGACTAGCGGGAGGGTCGTACGAGCAGTACTTC
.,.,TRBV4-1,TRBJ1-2,CASSHGTDYGYTF,TGCGCCAGCAGCCACGGGACTGATTATGGCTACACCTTC
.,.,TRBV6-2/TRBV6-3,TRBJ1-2,CASSYSLNYGYTF,TGTGCCAGCAGTTACTCACTGAACTATGGCTACACCTTC
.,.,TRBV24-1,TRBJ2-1,CATSDQGPQAYNEQFF,TGTGCCACCAGTGATCAGGGGCCGCAAGCCTACAATGAGCAGTTCTTC
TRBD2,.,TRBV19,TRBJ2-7,CASSKLGTSGSSYEQYF,TGTGCCAGTAGTAAACTCGGGACTAGCGGGAGCTCCTACGAGCAGTACTTC
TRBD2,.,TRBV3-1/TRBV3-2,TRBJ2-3,CASSPTGSPGRATDTQYF,TGTGCCAGCAGCCCCACGGGGTCACCCGGGAGGGCCACAGATACGCAGTATTTT
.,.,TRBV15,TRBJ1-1,CATSRDQRRRNTEAFF,TGTGCCACCAGCAGAGATCAGAGACGGAGAAACACTGAAGCTTTCTTT
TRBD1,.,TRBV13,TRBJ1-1,CASRDRGRHTEAFF,TGTGCCAGCAGGGACAGGGGGCGACACACTGAAGCTTTCTTT
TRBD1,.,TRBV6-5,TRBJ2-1,CASRRGDRAYNEQFF,TGTGCCAGCAGAAGAGGGGACAGGGCCTACAATGAGCAGTTCTTC
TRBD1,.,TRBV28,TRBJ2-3,CASSPMGQGSGGAQYF,TGTGCCAGCAGCCCCATGGGACAGGGGTCTGGGGGGGCGCAGTATTTT
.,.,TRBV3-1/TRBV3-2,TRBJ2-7,CASSRGPAYEQYF,TGTGCCAGCAGCCGTGGGCCCGCCTACGAGCAGTACTTC
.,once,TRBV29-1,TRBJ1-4,CSVVIAGLTNEKLFF,TGCAGCGTCGTTATTGCGGGTTTAACTAATGAAAAACTGTTTTTT
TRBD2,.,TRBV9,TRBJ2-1,CASSVHPGLAGPSNEQFF,TGTGCCAGCAGCGTACATCCGGGACTAGCGGGACCCTCAAATGAGCAGTTCTTC
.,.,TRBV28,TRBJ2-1,CASPSSGGKQFF,TGTGCCAGCCCCTCATCAGGGGGGAAGCAGTTCTTC
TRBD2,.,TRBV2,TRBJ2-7,CASTPRGGTYEQYF,TGTGCCAGCACCCCGAGGGGAGGGACCTACGAGCAGTACTTC
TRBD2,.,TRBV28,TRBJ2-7,CASSSPAGGAGYEQYF,TGTGCCAGCAGTTCTCCCGCGGGGGGGGCTGGGTACGAGCAGTACTTC
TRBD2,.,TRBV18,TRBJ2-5,CASSRGLADQETQYF,TGTGCCAGCTCGCGGGGACTAGCGGACCAAGAGACCCAGTACTTC
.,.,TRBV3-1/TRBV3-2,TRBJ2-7,CASSQDWPRDYEQYF,TGTGCCAGCAGCCAAGATTGGCCCCGGGACTACGAGCAGTACTTC
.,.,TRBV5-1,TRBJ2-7,CASSMDAPTNEQYF,TGCGCCAGCAGCATGGACGCTCCAACTAATGAGCAGTACTTC
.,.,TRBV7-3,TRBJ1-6,CASSFDRKPNSPLHF,TGTGCCAGCAGCTTCGACAGGAAGCCAAATTCACCCCTCCACTTT
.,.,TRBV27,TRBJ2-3,CASSLAGGDSTDTQYF,TGTGCCAGCAGTCTTGCTGGGGGCGATAGCACAGATACGCAGTATTTT
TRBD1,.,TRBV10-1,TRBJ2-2,CATRQGARTGELFF,TGCGCCACCAGACAGGGGGCGAGGACCGGGGAGCTGTTTTTT
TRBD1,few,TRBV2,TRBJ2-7,CASRPPPDRGLRQYF,TGTGCCAGCAGGCCTCCCCCGGACAGGGGACTGCGGCAGTACTTC
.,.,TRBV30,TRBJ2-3,CAWSLGAGADTQYF,TGTGCCTGGAGTTTGGGGGCGGGAGCAGATACGCAGTATTTT
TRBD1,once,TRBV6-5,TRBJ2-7,CASSPGQGELASQYF,TGTGCCAGCAGTCCAGGACAGGGGGAACTTGCGTCGCAGTACTTC
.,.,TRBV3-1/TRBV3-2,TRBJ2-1,CASSQVRGNEQFF,TGTGCCAGCAGCCAAGTTCGGGGGAATGAGCAGTTCTTC
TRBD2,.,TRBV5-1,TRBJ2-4,CASSPFPTSTKNIQYF,TGCGCCAGCAGCCCTTTCCCGACTAGCACCAAAAACATTCAGTACTTC
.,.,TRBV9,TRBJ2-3,CASSVELSSVTDTQYF,TGTGCCAGCAGCGTAGAGTTGAGTAGTGTAACAGATACGCAGTATTTT
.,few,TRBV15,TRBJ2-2,CATRPGTGELFF,TGTGCCACCAGACCGGGTACCGGGGAGCTGTTTTTT
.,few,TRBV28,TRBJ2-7,CASSSSHSGALYEQYF,TGTGCCAGCAGTTCCTCTCATTCAGGGGCCCTCTACGAGCAGTACTTC